The 24 T cell receptor beta chains in this list originate from one sample, sequenced in a study of shared clonotypes between healthy human individuals. The naive CD8 population came from CD45RO-negative cells selected for CCR7, without terminally differentiated effector memory CD45RA+ cells. Sequencing used immunoSEQ multiplex PCR; TCRdb keeps in-frame clones, though not all of them. The table has about 2 million clones, about 95% seen once. Sequenced sample: naive CD8+ T cells sorted from blood. The receptors originated from a man younger than 35 in good health.

Only one count was recorded for this clone. The gene calls are TRBV4-1 and TRBJ2-7; TRBD1 or TRBD2 may be the D gene (5 bases each). The V gene lost 0 bases and the J gene lost 2 bases, with 8 bases spanning the gap. This CDR3 region has 14 residues. Germline V gives CDR1 MGHRA, CDR2 YSYEKL. CDR3 residues: CASSQDWGPYEQYF. The CDR3 bases are TGCGCCAGCAGCCAAGATTGGGGACCCTACGAGCAGTACTTC.

The chain uses TRBV29-1 and TRBJ2-1, with 8 nucleotides matching TRBD2. V trimming: 4 bases; J trimming: 7 bases; junction bases outside the gene matches: 12. This CDR3 has 15 residues. Germline V gives CDR1 SQVTM, CDR2 ANQGSEA. CDR3 bases: TGCAGCGTTGCCGGGGGGAGCGGGGGTCTAAATGAGCAGTTCTTC. Its translation is CSVAGGSGGLNEQFF.

This clone showed up just once. V usage is TRBV11-2 and J usage is TRBJ2-3; D possibly corresponds to TRBD2 (6 bases). This CDR3 region has 16 residues. Germline CDR1 is SGHAT and CDR2 is FQNNGV. Trimming removed 1 base at V and 1 base at J, with 12 bases between. CDR3 loop: CASSLVDSGGTDTQYF. DNA of the CDR3: TGTGCCAGCAGCTTAGTAGATAGCGGAGGCACAGATACGCAGTATTTT.

The rearrangement joins TRBV6-1 to TRBJ2-5; D unresolved. V was shortened by 2 bases and J by 3 bases, with 1 base between the two germline ends. This CDR3 has 11 amino acids. The germline gives CDR1 MNHNS, CDR2 SASEGT. CDR3 nucleotides: TGTGCCAGCAGTGAAAAAGAGACCCAGTACTTC. Protein sequence: CASSEKETQYF.

The V call is TRBV9, the J call TRBJ2-4; TRBD2 might be the D (7 bases). The germline CDR1 and CDR2 sequences are SGDLS and YYNGEE. The CDR3 has 13 residues. Between the trimmed V and J ends, which lost 7 bases and 8 bases, there was a span of 16 bases. CDR3 amino acids: CASGGASPDIQYF. The CDR3, as DNA: TGTGCCAGCGGGGGGGCCTCACCGGACATTCAGTACTTC. Combining the CDR3 with reference TRBV9 and TRBJ2-4 gives the whole variable domain DSGVTQTPKHLITATGQRVTLRCSPRSGDLSVYWYQQSLDQGLQFLIQYYNGEERAKGNILERFSAQQFPDLHSELNLSSLELGDSALYFCASGGASPDIQYFGAGTRLSVL.

J is TRBJ2-5 and V is TRBV7-9; 10 positions match TRBD2. Unmatched junction bases numbered 6, after V lost 3 bases and J lost 2 bases. The CDR3 is 16 residues long. The germline CDR1 and CDR2 sequences are SEHNR and FQNEAQ (reference sequence). The CDR3 spells CASSFFSGGRQETQYF. CDR3 in DNA: TGTGCCAGCAGCTTCTTTAGCGGGGGGCGACAAGAGACCCAGTACTTC. The entire variable domain, with the rest obtained from reference TRBV7-9 and TRBJ2-5, is as follows: DTGVSQNPRHKITKRGQNVTFRCDPISEHNRLYWYRQTLGQGPEFLTYFQNEAQLEKSRLLSDRFSAERPKGSFSTLEIQRTEQGDSAMYLCASSFFSGGRQETQYFGPGTRLLVL.

The V gene is TRBV19, the J gene TRBJ1-5; D unresolved. V was cut by 3 bases and J by 0 bases, with 9 bases left in between. The CDR3 spans 15 residues. The V gene's germline CDR1 is LNHDA and CDR2 SQIVND (reference sequence). CDR3 loop: CASSILFPSNQPQHF. In DNA form, the CDR3 reads TGTGCCAGTAGTATTCTCTTCCCTAGCAATCAGCCCCAGCATTTT.

The gene calls are TRBV4-1 and TRBJ2-3; TRBD1 matches at 8 bases. With 2 bases clipped from V and 1 base from J, the junction kept 5 bases outside the gene matches. This CDR3 has 16 amino acids. Germline loops: CDR1 MGHRA, CDR2 YSYEKL. The CDR3 region has the DNA TGCGCCAGCAGCCAAAAACAGGGGGTGCGCACAGATACGCAGTATTTT. Encoded protein: CASSQKQGVRTDTQYF.

On this clone itself: Other DNA sequences in this sample translate to the same CDR3. J is TRBJ2-7 and V is TRBV9, with 7 bases matching TRBD1. CDR1 is SGDLS and CDR2 is YYNGEE in the germline V gene. The V and J ends lost 2 bases and 0 bases, in that order; junction bases with no gene match: 5. CDR3 length: 15 residues. CDR3 sequence (DNA): TGTGCCAGCAGCGTGGGGACAGCCAGCTCCTACGAGCAGTACTTC. Protein sequence: CASSVGTASSYEQYF.

A word on this clone: The sample has other DNA sequences that encode this CDR3 too. This chain connects TRBV7-9 to TRBJ2-7; D ambiguous. CDR1 and CDR2 (germline): SEHNR, FQNEAQ (reference sequence). V was shortened by 5 bases and J by 0 bases, with 11 bases between the two germline ends. This CDR3 is 14 amino acids long. The CDR3 DNA reads as TGTGCCAGCAGCCCGTTTTTGGGCTCCTACGAGCAGTACTTC. It encodes CASSPFLGSYEQYF.

This sequence joins TRBV18 and TRBJ2-5; 8 bases agree with TRBD1. This CDR3 is built from 13 residues. CDR1 KGHSH and CDR2 LQKENI come from the germline V gene. V was clipped by 6 bases and J by 1 base; unmatched bases: 1. CDR3 DNA: TGTGCCAGCTCCCAGGGGGCCCAAGAGACCCAGTACTTC. It yields the protein CASSQGAQETQYF.

This clone was recorded once. The rearrangement joins TRBV7-2 to TRBJ2-7, with 7 bases lining up with TRBD1. There are 14 residues in the CDR3. J was trimmed by 3 bases and V by 4 bases; bases with no gene match: 6. CDR1 SGHTA and CDR2 FQGNSA come from the germline V gene. The CDR3 reads CASSSRGPYYEQYF. The CDR3 DNA reads TGTGCCAGCAGCTCAAGGGGGCCTTACTACGAGCAGTACTTC.

This chain joins TRBV4-1 and TRBJ2-1; D is undetermined. Trimming took off 3 bases at V and 6 bases at J, with 9 bases between the two ends. The CDR3 consists of 13 residues. CDR1 MGHRA and CDR2 YSYEKL come from the germline V gene. The chain's CDR3 is CASSQHGTNEQFF. CDR3 in DNA: TGCGCCAGCAGCCAGCACGGAACCAATGAGCAGTTCTTC.

The gene calls are TRBV7-3 and TRBJ2-7; tentative D call: TRBD2 (6 bases). Germline CDR1 SGHTA, CDR2 FQGTGA. Trimming cost V 5 bases and J 1 base, with 12 bases left between them. This CDR3 contains 14 residues. CDR3 DNA: TGTGCCAGCAGCCCAGGGACTGAATCCTACGAGCAGTACTTC. Translating it yields CASSPGTESYEQYF.

The chain employs TRBV4-1 and TRBJ1-1; a weak D match, TRBD1 (5 bases). The germline V and J ends were trimmed by 0 bases and 5 bases, with 13 bases remaining between them. Germline lookup yields CDR1 MGHRA and CDR2 YSYEKL. The CDR3 totals 15 residues. The CDR3: CASSQDRSQGTEAFF. Written as DNA, the CDR3 is TGCGCCAGCAGCCAAGATAGGTCGCAGGGTACTGAAGCTTTCTTT.

This sequence joins TRBV6-5 and TRBJ2-7, with 8 bases matching TRBD1. With V trimmed by 2 bases and J by 5 bases, 2 bases remained unmatched. The CDR3 contains 13 residues. Germline loops: CDR1 MNHEY, CDR2 SVGAGI. Written as DNA, the CDR3 is TGTGCCAGCAGTTACACAGGGGGGAACGAGCAGTACTTC. Residues: CASSYTGGNEQYF.

V is TRBV4-1 and J is TRBJ2-1; no definite D call. CDR3 length equals 15 residues. The ends were cut back, 1 base at V and 6 bases at J, with 13 bases in the middle. Germline values: CDR1 MGHRA, CDR2 YSYEKL. CDR3 sequence (DNA): TGCGCCAGCAGCCAAGTGCTTGGGGTCCTCAATGAGCAGTTCTTC. It codes for CASSQVLGVLNEQFF.

This chain connects TRBV27 to TRBJ2-5; D may be TRBD1 (5 bases). The germline V gene has CDR1 MNHEY and CDR2 SMNVEV (reference sequence). The CDR3 consists of 14 residues. Deletions cut 3 bases from V and 4 bases from J, with 12 bases between. The CDR3 region has the DNA TGTGCCAGCAGTTTGAAGGACACAACAGAGACCCAGTACTTC. Translating gives CASSLKDTTETQYF.

As DNA, the CDR3 is TGTGCCAGCAGCCCTACAGGGACCGGTGGCTACACCTTC. It codes for CASSPTGTGGYTF. This chain joins TRBV6-5 and TRBJ1-2; D is possibly TRBD1 (6 bases). Germline CDR1 is MNHEY and CDR2 is SVGAGI. The CDR3 sequence is 13 residues long. Trimming took 6 bases from V and 7 from J, leaving 15 bases between them.

This chain joins TRBV29-1 and TRBJ2-6; D is possibly TRBD2 (5 bases). Germline V gene lookup returns CDR1 SQVTM and CDR2 ANQGSEA. The CDR3 has 16 residues. V dropped 3 bases and J dropped 0 bases, with 12 bases sitting between them. CDR3 DNA: TGCAGCGTTGAGGTTTGGGAGAGCTCTGGGGCCAACGTCCTGACTTTC. The encoded protein is CSVEVWESSGANVLTF.

CDR3 sequence: CASSVEALYYNSPLHF. Written as DNA, the CDR3 is TGTGCCAGCAGCGTAGAAGCTCTATACTATAATTCACCCCTCCACTTT. V gene TRBV9 combines with J gene TRBJ1-6; D gene ambiguous. Trimming removed 0 bases from V and 3 bases from J, with 10 bases in between. Per germline, CDR1 SGDLS and CDR2 YYNGEE. The CDR3 totals 16 residues.

The rearrangement joins TRBV19 to TRBJ2-1, with D unresolved. Germline V gene lookup returns CDR1 LNHDA and CDR2 SQIVND (reference sequence). This CDR3 region has 13 residues. V was pared by 5 bases and J by 0 bases, with 5 bases between. CDR3 in DNA: TGTGCCAGTAGTCTAAGCTCCTACAATGAGCAGTTCTTC. Amino acids: CASSLSSYNEQFF. Full variable domain (outside the CDR3, taken from reference TRBV19 and TRBJ2-1): DGGITQSPKYLFRKEGQNVTLSCEQNLNHDAMYWYRQDPGQGLRLIYYSQIVNDFQKGDIAEGYSVSREKKESFPLTVTSAQKNPTAFYLCASSLSSYNEQFFGPGTRLTVL.

This clone was seen a single time. J is TRBJ2-3 and V is TRBV11-2; tentatively, D is TRBD1 (6 bases). The CDR3 is 14 amino acids. Germline V CDR1 and CDR2: SGHAT, FQNNGV. V lost 4 bases and J lost 3, with 11 bases in between. The CDR3 DNA is TGTGCCAGCAGCTCGTACACAGGGACAGATACGCAGTATTTT. Encoded protein: CASSSYTGTDTQYF. Full variable domain (rest looked up from reference TRBV11-2 and TRBJ2-3): EAGVAQSPRYKIIEKRQSVAFWCNPISGHATLYWYQQILGQGPKLLIQFQNNGVVDDSQLPKDRFSAERLKGVDSTLKIQPAKLEDSAVYLCASSSYTGTDTQYFGPGTRLTVL.

The CDR3 is CASSHLAGGADTQYF. CDR3 DNA: TGCGCCAGCAGCCATTTAGCGGGAGGCGCCGATACGCAGTATTTT. The J gene is TRBJ2-3, the V gene TRBV4-3, with 10 bases fitting TRBD2. V lost 3 bases to trimming and J lost 6 bases; unmatched junction nucleotides: 6. The germline V gene encodes CDR1 LGHNA and CDR2 YSLEER. This CDR3 is built from 15 residues.